This T cell receptor (beta chain) was captured by sequencing in a study of cytomegalovirus exposure and HLA in healthy donors. The study ran its PCR with 60 Vbeta and 13 Jbeta primers. Method: immunoSEQ multiplex PCR; TCRdb's copy keeps in-frame clones and lacks some. This sample has fewer than 150,000 clones, with roughly 70% found just once. CDR1 and CDR2 (germline): SEHNR, FQNEAQ (reference sequence). This CDR3 has 14 amino acids. With 0 bases removed from V and 5 bases from J, the gap between germline ends came to 8 bases. On this clone: Its specificity is not known.

Study results and caveats: Among immune exposure information, only CMV serostatus was available.

The sequence was obtained from a man between 18 and 29 years old in good health and CMV-seropositive. The gene calls are TRBV7-9 and TRBJ2-1, with D unclear. The sample taken for sequencing was PBMCs. CDR3 nucleotide sequence: TGTGCCAGCAGCTTAGCTGGGCCCAACAATGAGCAGTTCTTC. This translates into CASSLAGPNNEQFF.